A selection of T cell receptor beta chains follows, all from one sample in a study of graft-versus-host responses after intestinal transplantation. This table comes from immunoSEQ multiplex PCR, and its TCRdb copy is limited to in-frame clones, with some not included. The sample includes 70,000 or so clones, 84% seen only once; the top ten take roughly 0.4%. These TCRs are of unknown antigen specificity. The sequenced sample was unstimulated CD4+ T cells sorted from spleen or lymph node cells, obtained before transplant. The source of these receptors is a human donor who was the organ donor for an intestinal transplant. The CDR3 runs from the conserved cysteine through the conserved F or W. A D gene is named only where the DNA matches it firmly. Size values are once, few and many counts, or a class for expanded clones, and some rows have none.

D | size | J | V | CDR3 | DNA
TRBD1 | once | TRBJ1-1 | TRBV6-6 | CASRGSTGAYTEAFF | TGTGCCAGCAGAGGGAGCACAGGGGCCTACACTGAAGCTTTCTTT
TRBD2 | once | TRBJ2-2 | TRBV5-6 | CASSLLAGANTGELFF | TGTGCCAGCAGCTTACTAGCGGGGGCCAACACCGGGGAGCTGTTTTTT
. | few | TRBJ1-2 | TRBV5-8 | CASSLQQNYGYTF | TGTGCCAGCAGCTTGCAACAGAACTATGGCTACACCTTC
. | . | TRBJ1-2 | TRBV15 | CATSRPGTLGYTF | TGTGCCACCAGCAGACCCGGGACACTTGGCTACACCTTC
. | . | TRBJ2-5 | TRBV4-3 | CASSQGGGVHQETQYF | TGCGCCAGCAGCCAAGGGGGCGGGGTTCACCAAGAGACCCAGTACTTC
TRBD2 | . | TRBJ2-1 | TRBV6-5 | CASSFSSGVGNEQFF | TGTGCCAGCAGTTTCTCTAGCGGGGTTGGGAATGAGCAGTTCTTC
TRBD1 | once | TRBJ2-1 | TRBV7-2 | CASSNRGRRNEQFF | TGTGCCAGCAGCAACAGGGGAAGGAGAAATGAGCAGTTCTTC
. | few | TRBJ1-1 | TRBV25-1 | CASSEPGSIEAFF | TGTGCCAGCAGTGAACCCGGGAGTATTGAAGCTTTCTTT
. | . | TRBJ2-2 | TRBV5-1 | CASSQGITGELFF | TGCGCCAGCAGCCAGGGTATCACCGGGGAGCTGTTTTTT
. | . | TRBJ1-1 | TRBV6-7 | CASSYSMPSGSKNTEAFF | TGTGCCAGCAGTTACTCGATGCCATCGGGGAGTAAGAACACTGAAGCTTTCTTT
TRBD1 | few | TRBJ1-1 | TRBV19 | CASSMPGQGTEAFF | TGTGCCAGTAGTATGCCGGGACAGGGGACTGAAGCTTTCTTT
. | . | TRBJ2-3 | TRBV7-3 | CASSQEGLADTQYF | TGTGCCAGCAGCCAGGAGGGGTTAGCGGATACGCAGTATTTT
. | many | TRBJ1-2 | TRBV14 | CASSQGQSYGYTF | TGTGCCAGCAGCCAAGGGCAGTCCTATGGCTACACCTTC
. | once | TRBJ2-3 | TRBV7-3 | CASSLEGPDTQYF | TGTGCCAGCAGTCTTGAGGGCCCAGATACGCAGTATTTT
TRBD2 | . | TRBJ2-5 | TRBV5-6 | CASSLVGGGVIETQYF | TGTGCCAGCAGCTTGGTGGGCGGGGGAGTTATAGAGACCCAGTACTTC
. | . | TRBJ2-1 | TRBV20-1 | CSASGFNEQFF | TGCAGTGCTTCCGGTTTCAATGAGCAGTTCTTC
TRBD1 | . | TRBJ1-4 | TRBV7-8 | CASSYNRGRDEKLFF | TGTGCCAGCAGCTACAACAGGGGCCGGGATGAAAAACTGTTTTTT
TRBD1 | . | TRBJ2-5 | TRBV28 | CASSDRDRGEETQYF | TGTGCCAGCAGTGATCGGGACAGGGGAGAAGAGACCCAGTACTTC